This paragraph reports one T cell receptor beta chain. Data came from immunoSEQ multiplex PCR; TCRdb stores just in-frame clones and leaves some out. Among fewer than 250,000 clones, just under 85% were seen once, and the ten largest hold 1.9%. Trimming shortened V by 6 bases and J by 6 bases, and 24 bases separated the two germline ends. The CDR3 sequence is 16 residues long. CDR1 is MNHEY and CDR2 is SVGEGT in the germline V gene. The entry originates in a study of blood T cell repertoires in COVID-19. Study context: Sample material is recorded as cDNA or gDNA derived from T cells, B-cell-depleted T cells, or PBMCs.

The chain employs TRBV6-2 or TRBV6-3 and TRBJ2-7; possible D gene TRBD1, 6 bases. The TCR comes from a woman aged 80 or older with acute or convalescent COVID-19. Specimen: peripheral blood. This CDR3 reads CASSNNHRAAPGEQYF. CDR3 DNA sequence: TGTGCCAGCAGCAATAATCACAGGGCAGCCCCTGGCGAGCAGTACTTC.